This T cell receptor beta chain comes out of a study of blood T cell repertoires in COVID-19. The germline V gene has CDR1 LNHDA and CDR2 SQIVND (reference sequence). The length of the CDR3 is 12 residues. Between the trimmed V and J ends, which lost 10 bases and 3 bases, there was a span of 12 bases. Profiled with immunoSEQ multiplex PCR; TCRdb holds only in-frame clones, not every one. Among around 130,000 clones listed, around four fifths were seen once. This TCR came from a man in his thirties or forties who had recovered from COVID-19. The chain has TRBV19 and TRBJ1-1, with D maybe TRBD1 (6 bases). Sequencing was carried out using PBMCs or T cells enriched from blood (not recorded which). The CDR3 spells CATLAGDTEAFF. CDR3 nucleotide sequence: TGTGCCACCTTGGCAGGGGACACTGAAGCTTTCTTT.